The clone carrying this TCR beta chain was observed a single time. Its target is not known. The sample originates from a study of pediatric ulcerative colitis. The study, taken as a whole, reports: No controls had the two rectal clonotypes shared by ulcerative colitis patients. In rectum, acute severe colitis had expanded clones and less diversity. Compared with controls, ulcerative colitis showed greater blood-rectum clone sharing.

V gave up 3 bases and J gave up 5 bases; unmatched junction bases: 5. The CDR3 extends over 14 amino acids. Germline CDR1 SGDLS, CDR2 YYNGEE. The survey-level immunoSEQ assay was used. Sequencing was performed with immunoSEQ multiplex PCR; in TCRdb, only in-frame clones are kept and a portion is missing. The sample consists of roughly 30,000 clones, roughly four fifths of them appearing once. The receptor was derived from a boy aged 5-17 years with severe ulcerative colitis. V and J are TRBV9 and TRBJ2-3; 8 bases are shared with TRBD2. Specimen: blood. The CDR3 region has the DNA TGTGCCAGCAGCGCTAGCGGGCGGCTAGATACGCAGTATTTT. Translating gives CASSASGRLDTQYF.